This entry lists 2 T cell receptor beta chains sequenced from one sample in a study of CD8 T cells in Susac syndrome. The RNA input was about 0.45 to 1 ug, and it was reverse transcribed with random hexamers. TCRdb called the immunoSEQ multiplex PCR reads again in MiXCR, with one record for every CDR3 protein. The sample lists approximately 160,000 distinct CDR3 sequences, roughly 94% occurring once. The source material was CD4+ T cells from PBMCs. All receptors derive from a human donor with multiple sclerosis.

The chain combines TRBV5-1 with TRBJ2-7, with a tentative D call TRBD2 (6 bases). Germline V lookup: CDR1 SGHRS, CDR2 YFSETQ. The CDR3 runs to 12 residues. Deletions cut 7 bases from V and 7 bases from J, with 15 bases between. DNA of the CDR3: TGCGCCAGCGGGGACTCGCCTCGGGAGCAGTACTTC. It codes for CASGDSPREQYF.

The J gene is TRBJ1-1, the V gene TRBV2, with TRBD1 as a possible D gene (6 bases). Germline values: CDR1 SNHLY, CDR2 FYNNEI. This CDR3 is 14 amino acids long. Trimming stripped 8 bases from V and 5 bases from J, with 18 bases between. In DNA form, the CDR3 reads TGTGCCAGCCTCCCTGAGGCCACAGGGACTGAAGCTTTCTTT. This gives the protein CASLPEATGTEAFF.